The rows below give T cell receptor beta chains drawn from one sample of a study of T cell repertoires in cytomegalovirus infection. Their target antigens are unknown. Via MiXCR, TCRdb re-called the reads, giving one row per CDR3 protein. The sample has a few hundred thousand distinct CDR3 sequences, around 29% seen once. The sample consisted of cultured PBMCs, taken from culture after CMV antigen stimulation. These receptors were taken from a human donor in good health (CMV status not recorded). Some clones in this sample may be carry-over from other donors' samples. Each CDR3 is given with its conserved first and last residue. Each record gives: D gene, clone size, V gene, J gene, CDR3 protein, CDR3 DNA. D genes are given only for firm matches. Some rows have no size entry. The others give once, few or many, or a class for an expanded clone.

d_call: .; clone_size: many; v_call: TRBV6-5; j_call: TRBJ2-7; cdr3_aa: CASSYAQGRQYF; cdr3_nt: TGTGCCAGCAGTTACGCGCAGGGGAGGCAGTACTTC
d_call: .; clone_size: many; v_call: TRBV10-3; j_call: TRBJ1-2; cdr3_aa: CAISEGQVQGYTF; cdr3_nt: TGTGCCATCAGTGAGGGGCAGGTACAAGGCTACACCTTC
d_call: .; clone_size: few; v_call: TRBV11-2; j_call: TRBJ2-7; cdr3_aa: CASSLEPTGLDEQYF; cdr3_nt: TGTGCCAGCAGCTTAGAACCCACAGGGTTGGACGAGCAGTACTTC
d_call: .; clone_size: .; v_call: TRBV28; j_call: TRBJ2-7; cdr3_aa: CASSSRVPYEQYF; cdr3_nt: TGTGCCAGCAGTTCCAGGGTCCCCTACGAGCAGTACTTC
d_call: TRBD2; clone_size: few; v_call: TRBV10-3; j_call: TRBJ2-2; cdr3_aa: CAITSGNTGELFF; cdr3_nt: TGTGCCATCACTAGCGGGAACACCGGGGAGCTGTTTTTT
d_call: .; clone_size: .; v_call: TRBV25-1; j_call: TRBJ1-2; cdr3_aa: CASSELGAGYTF; cdr3_nt: TGTGCCAGCAGTGAATTGGGGGCTGGCTACACCTTC
d_call: .; clone_size: .; v_call: TRBV19; j_call: TRBJ1-1; cdr3_aa: CASSIAVDRNTEAFF; cdr3_nt: TGTGCCAGTAGTATAGCTGTTGACAGGAACACTGAAGCTTTCTTT
d_call: .; clone_size: .; v_call: TRBV28; j_call: TRBJ1-5; cdr3_aa: CASSLWGIGSRQPQHF; cdr3_nt: TGTGCCAGCAGTTTATGGGGGATAGGGTCTAGGCAGCCCCAGCATTTT
d_call: .; clone_size: many; v_call: TRBV3-1; j_call: TRBJ2-1; cdr3_aa: CASSPTGSSYNEQFF; cdr3_nt: TGTGCCAGCAGCCCGACCGGGAGCTCCTACAATGAGCAGTTCTTC
d_call: TRBD1; clone_size: .; v_call: TRBV6-6; j_call: TRBJ2-3; cdr3_aa: CASRTGKSTDTQYF; cdr3_nt: TGTGCCAGCAGGACAGGGAAAAGCACAGATACGCAGTATTTT
d_call: TRBD1; clone_size: many; v_call: TRBV7-6; j_call: TRBJ1-6; cdr3_aa: CASSSGQGNSPLHF; cdr3_nt: TGTGCCAGCAGCTCCGGACAGGGAAATTCACCCCTCCACTTT
d_call: .; clone_size: many; v_call: TRBV7-2; j_call: TRBJ2-3; cdr3_aa: CASSPLPGLASTDTQYF; cdr3_nt: TGTGCCAGCAGCCCGTTACCGGGACTGGCTAGCACAGATACGCAGTATTTT
d_call: TRBD2; clone_size: .; v_call: TRBV7-2; j_call: TRBJ2-7; cdr3_aa: CASSVGTSGNYEQYF; cdr3_nt: TGTGCCAGCAGCGTAGGGACTAGCGGGAACTACGAGCAGTACTTC
d_call: .; clone_size: few; v_call: TRBV5-1; j_call: TRBJ2-5; cdr3_aa: CASSLERETETQYF; cdr3_nt: TGCGCCAGCAGCTTGGAACGGGAAACGGAGACCCAGTACTTC
d_call: .; clone_size: many; v_call: TRBV6-1; j_call: TRBJ1-1; cdr3_aa: CASSERRGSTEAFF; cdr3_nt: TGTGCCAGCAGTGAACGCAGGGGTAGTACTGAAGCTTTCTTT
d_call: TRBD2; clone_size: once; v_call: TRBV5-1; j_call: TRBJ2-5; cdr3_aa: CASSLALSGKETQYF; cdr3_nt: TGCGCCAGCAGCTTGGCTCTTAGCGGGAAGGAGACCCAGTACTTC
d_call: TRBD1; clone_size: few; v_call: TRBV10-3; j_call: TRBJ2-5; cdr3_aa: CAIRDGQGQETQYF; cdr3_nt: TGTGCCATCAGAGACGGACAGGGCCAAGAGACCCAGTACTTC
d_call: .; clone_size: many; v_call: TRBV9; j_call: TRBJ1-1; cdr3_aa: CASSPRGGSAEAFF; cdr3_nt: TGTGCCAGCAGCCCCCGTGGAGGGTCCGCTGAAGCTTTCTTT
d_call: TRBD2; clone_size: .; v_call: TRBV7-3; j_call: TRBJ2-1; cdr3_aa: CASGRTSGTNEQFF; cdr3_nt: TGTGCCAGCGGTCGGACTAGCGGCACCAATGAGCAGTTCTTC